A single sample is the source of the 3 T cell receptor beta chains below, sequenced in a study of beta chain features in type 1 diabetes. Reverse transcription of all isolated RNA meant that expressed TCRB transcripts were sequenced. Libraries were prepared by immunoSEQ multiplex PCR; TCRdb keeps only in-frame clonotypes and omits some of them. The profile shows around 290,000 clones, 8% of them singletons. Specimen: central memory CD4+ T cells from blood. The receptors here all came from a woman aged 18-29 years in good health.

On this clone: One end of the junction is discordant with germline, which a read error may explain. This chain uses TRBV20-1 with TRBJ1-6; TRBD1 is a possible D gene (5 bases). Germline CDR1 is DFQATT and CDR2 is SNEGSKA (reference sequence). This CDR3 is 11 amino acids long. CDR3 bases: TGCAGTGCTAGAGTTTTGGGGGTGATGAACTTT. It codes for CSARVLGVMNF.

This clone appeared a few times. The chain combines TRBV19 with TRBJ2-1, with D possibly matching TRBD2 (8 bases). Germline V gene sequence: CDR1 LNHDA, CDR2 SQIVND (reference sequence). This CDR3 is built from 15 residues. V was shortened by 8 bases and J by 4 bases, with 18 bases between the two germline ends. The CDR3: CASARGGQMYNEQFF. The CDR3 DNA is TGTGCCAGTGCCCGGGGGGGACAGATGTACAATGAGCAGTTCTTC. The full variable domain, rest sourced from reference TRBV19 and TRBJ2-1, is DGGITQSPKYLFRKEGQNVTLSCEQNLNHDAMYWYRQDPGQGLRLIYYSQIVNDFQKGDIAEGYSVSREKKESFPLTVTSAQKNPTAFYLCASARGGQMYNEQFFGPGTRLTVL.

This clone was detected a few times. This chain links TRBV7-6 with TRBJ1-3, with D tentatively TRBD1 (5 bases). This CDR3 has 15 residues. Germline V lookup: CDR1 SGHVS, CDR2 FNYEAQ. V dropped 5 bases and J dropped 0 bases, with 11 bases sitting between them. Written as DNA, the CDR3 is TGTGCCAGCAGCCCGTCGGACAACTCTGGAAACACCATATATTTT. This gives the protein CASSPSDNSGNTIYF. The whole variable domain, remainder taken from reference TRBV7-6 and TRBJ1-3, is GAGVSQSPRYKVTKRGQDVALRCDPISGHVSLYWYRQALGQGPEFLTYFNYEAQQDKSGLPNDRFSAERPEGSISTLTIQRTEQRDSAMYRCASSPSDNSGNTIYFGEGSWLTVV.